This T cell receptor (beta chain) came from a study of regulatory T cells in long-lasting Graves disease. The study's findings and limits: Persistent disease showed a preference for TRBV28, TRBJ1-2 and TRBJ2-5.

This clonotype was seen more than once but under ten times. Its antigen is undetermined. Stated time point: persistent/refractory GD, antithyroid drugs over 5 years with positive TRAb. PBMC-extracted RNA yielded the TCR library. The length of the CDR3 is 16 residues. CDR1 and CDR2 from the germline V gene are LGHDT and YNNKEL (reference sequence). V was pared by 0 bases and J by 5 bases, with 16 bases between. Sequencing libraries for TCR beta were prepared with iRepertoire HTBI primers and Arm-PCR of CDR3 regions. From the multiplex PCR reads, TCRdb called clonotypes with MiXCR, one entry per CDR3 protein. The data contain about 470,000 distinct CDR3 sequences, roughly 21% of them singletons.

This chain connects TRBV3-1 to TRBJ1-1; D perhaps matches TRBD1 (6 bases). Source: peripheral blood mononuclear cells (PBMCs), taken when the disease was refractory, from a patient treated with antithyroid drugs. This clonotype was obtained from a female donor with Graves disease. The CDR3 reads CASSQDRGWGSTEAFF. CDR3 coding DNA: TGTGCCAGCAGCCAAGATAGGGGGTGGGGATCAACTGAAGCTTTCTTT. The entire variable domain, with the rest obtained from reference TRBV3-1 and TRBJ1-1, is as follows: DTAVSQTPKYLVTQMGNDKSIKCEQNLGHDTMYWYKQDSKKFLKIMFSYNNKELIINETVPNRFSPKSPDKAHLNLHINSLELGDSAVYFCASSQDRGWGSTEAFFGQGTRLTVV.